The TCR beta chain under discussion was sequenced for a study of cytotoxic CD8 clonotypes in ibrutinib-treated CLL. For the study at large: Among responders, some 25 were partial and 2 complete; after median about 72 months, around 15 stayed remitted and some 12 progressed.

Concerning this clone: What it binds is not known.

Study conclusions and caveats: Under treatment, the uncommon public clonotypes either contracted or remained stable.

The intended depth for sequencing was 1 in 200,000 to 1 in 1 million T cells. Some clones are missing from TCRdb's copy, which holds only in-frame ones; the method was immunoSEQ multiplex PCR. The data show around 20,000 clones, 81% seen once. The CDR3 is made up of 12 amino acids. Trimming stripped 2 bases from V and 6 bases from J, with 8 bases between. CDR1 and CDR2 (germline): SGHRS, YFSETQ. V gene TRBV5-1 combines with J gene TRBJ1-1, with D hard to call. This TCR was sampled from a human donor with chronic lymphocytic leukemia. The source was PBMCs, collected before ibrutinib treatment. CDR3 in DNA: TGCGCCAGCAGCTTTCGGGGTGCTGAAGCTTTCTTT. It yields the protein CASSFRGAEAFF.